Described below is a single T cell receptor beta chain sequence and its context. The data were taken from a study of OX40 agonist ivuxolimab in advanced cancers. The data were produced by immunoSEQ multiplex PCR, yet TCRdb's version contains in-frame clones alone and is incomplete. This sample carries 95,000 to 100,000 clones, around 80% of them seen once, and the ten largest clones take roughly 5.8%. The CDR3 is 15 residues long. Unmatched junction bases numbered 7, after V lost 2 bases and J lost 6 bases. Germline values: CDR1 LGHNT, CDR2 FRNRAP. The rearrangement joins TRBV12-5 to TRBJ1-1, with 9 nucleotides matching TRBD1. The TCR was taken from an adult with an advanced solid tumor such as melanoma, head and neck, liver or kidney cancer. Material: CD4+ or CD8+ T cells sorted from blood, obtained in a trial of the OX40 agonist ivuxolimab. CDR3 in amino acids: CASGLKQGAVSEAFF. The CDR3 coding sequence is TGTGCTAGTGGTTTGAAACAGGGGGCTGTGTCTGAAGCTTTCTTT.